A single sample is the source of the 15 T cell receptor beta chains below, sequenced in a study of blood T cell repertoires in COVID-19. Only in-frame clones appear in the TCRdb table, and some are missing; sequencing was by immunoSEQ multiplex PCR. The repertoire holds around 150,000 clones, with approximately 80% as singletons. Sequenced: peripheral blood. These receptors all come from a woman aged 80 or older with acute or convalescent COVID-19.

The chain carries TRBV18 and TRBJ1-1, with 7 nucleotides matching TRBD1. Germline V gene lookup returns CDR1 KGHSH and CDR2 LQKENI. The CDR3 runs to 13 residues. V gave up 3 bases and J gave up 7 bases; unmatched junction bases: 5. CDR3: CASSPWTGVEAFF. The DNA for the CDR3 is TGTGCCAGCTCACCGTGGACAGGAGTTGAAGCTTTCTTT.

The gene calls are TRBV6-5 and TRBJ1-2, with a tentative D call TRBD1 (6 bases). The length of the CDR3 is 14 residues. From germline, CDR1 is MNHEY and CDR2 SVGAGI. The V gene lost 5 bases and the J gene lost 0 bases, with 10 bases spanning the gap. Here the CDR3 DNA reads TGTGCCAGCAGTAGGACAGAGTCTAACTATGGCTACACCTTC. It specifies CASSRTESNYGYTF.

This clone was detected once. The rearrangement joins TRBV5-1 to TRBJ2-5; 7 bases line up with TRBD2. Trimming at V came to 4 bases and at J to 2 bases, leaving 5 bases not matched to a gene. The CDR3 is 14 amino acids. Germline V gives CDR1 SGHRS, CDR2 YFSETQ. The CDR3, as DNA: TGCGCCAGCAGCCAGACTAGCCCGCAAGAGACCCAGTACTTC. It specifies CASSQTSPQETQYF.

This clone was recorded only once. The gene calls are TRBV19 and TRBJ2-1; 8 bases agree with TRBD2. This CDR3 contains 13 residues. V trimming: 9 bases; J trimming: 9 bases; junction bases outside the gene matches: 10. The V gene's germline CDR1 is LNHDA and CDR2 SQIVND (reference sequence). CDR3 sequence (DNA): TGTGCCAGCCGAAGCGGGAGTTTCGGTGAGCAGTTCTTC. Amino acids: CASRSGSFGEQFF.

This rearrangement joins TRBV6-5 to TRBJ2-7; 7 bases are a match to TRBD2. Trimming took 0 bases from V and 2 from J; bases not matched to a gene: 4. The germline gives CDR1 MNHEY, CDR2 SVGAGI. This CDR3 region has 15 residues. The CDR3 bases are TGTGCCAGCAGTTACTCTGGCCGGGGGGCCTACGAGCAGTACTTC. It specifies CASSYSGRGAYEQYF.

This chain connects TRBV11-2 to TRBJ2-6; tentative D call: TRBD2 (6 bases). The V and J ends lost 2 bases and 3 bases respectively, with 14 bases between them. CDR1 SGHAT and CDR2 FQNNGV come from the germline V gene. CDR3 length equals 17 residues. The CDR3: CASSLTSAGHGANVLTF. The CDR3 DNA sequence: TGTGCCAGCAGCTTAACCTCCGCGGGGCATGGGGCCAACGTCCTGACTTTC.

The rearrangement joins TRBV5-1 to TRBJ2-5, with no clear D. V was shortened by 1 base and J by 1 base, with 8 bases between the two germline ends. CDR3 length: 14 amino acids. Germline V lookup: CDR1 SGHRS, CDR2 YFSETQ. CDR3 coding DNA: TGCGCCAGCAGCTTGCTGACTGCCCAAGAGACCCAGTACTTC. Translated, it gives CASSLLTAQETQYF.

The chain has TRBV19 and TRBJ2-1; 8 bases fit TRBD2. V was clipped by 6 bases and J by 5 bases; unmatched bases: 6. Germline CDR1 and CDR2: LNHDA and SQIVND (reference sequence). The CDR3 runs 14 residues. CDR3: CASRTSGRHNEQFF. As DNA, the CDR3 is TGTGCCAGTAGGACGAGCGGGAGACACAATGAGCAGTTCTTC.

The V call is TRBV5-6, the J call TRBJ2-3; 14 positions match TRBD2. Germline CDR1 reads SGHDT; CDR2 reads YYEEEE. Unmatched junction bases numbered 8, after V lost 4 bases and J lost 4 bases. The CDR3 contains 17 residues. The CDR3 region is CASSPFMTSGRADTQYF. The CDR3 DNA reads TGTGCCAGCAGCCCATTCATGACTAGCGGGAGGGCAGATACGCAGTATTTT.

The chain uses TRBV5-5 and TRBJ1-5; TRBD1 is a possible D gene (6 bases). This CDR3 has 15 amino acids. The V gene's germline CDR1 is SGHKS and CDR2 YYEKEE (reference sequence). V was pared by 1 base and J by 6 bases, with 14 bases between. Here the CDR3 DNA reads TGTGCCAGCAGCTTGATTCCGGGGGGCACTCAGCCCCAGCATTTT. Its protein product is CASSLIPGGTQPQHF.

The chain links TRBV3-1 (or the pseudogene TRBV3-2) to TRBJ2-1; D is ambiguous. Trimming cost V 0 bases and J 9 bases, with 21 bases left between them. The germline gives CDR1 LGHDT, CDR2 YNNKEL (reference sequence). This CDR3 has 17 residues. As DNA, the CDR3 is TGTGCCAGCAGCCAAGAAGGATTCCGGCAGGATCGGCGTGAGCAGTTCTTC. This codes for CASSQEGFRQDRREQFF.

The V call is TRBV7-9, the J call TRBJ2-2, with 12 bases matching TRBD2. Per the germline V gene, CDR1 is SEHNR and CDR2 is FQNEAQ (reference sequence). Unmatched junction bases numbered 16, after V lost 5 bases and J lost 9 bases. The CDR3 extends over 18 amino acids. The DNA for the CDR3 is TGTGCCAGCAGCCCCACGGGGCTAGCGGGAGGGCCATACTGGGAGCTGTTTTTT. Amino acid sequence: CASSPTGLAGGPYWELFF.

Note on this clone: Other DNA sequences within the sample encode an identical CDR3. The rearrangement links TRBV6-5 to TRBJ2-7; D remains ambiguous. V lost 6 bases and J 7 bases, leaving 10 bases between the germline ends. The V gene's germline CDR1 is MNHEY and CDR2 SVGAGI. The CDR3 runs 11 residues. The CDR3 region is CASSTRGEQYF. As DNA, the CDR3 is TGTGCCAGCAGCACTCGAGGAGAGCAGTACTTC.

This sequence joins TRBV18 and TRBJ2-7; 9 bases fit TRBD2. V shed 3 bases, J shed 6 bases, and the junction held 6 bases outside the gene matches. CDR3 length: 14 amino acids. Germline CDR1 reads KGHSH; CDR2 reads LQKENI. The CDR3 DNA reads as TGTGCCAGCTCACCGACTAGCGGAGATCTCGAGCAGTACTTC. Its translation is CASSPTSGDLEQYF.

The chain joins TRBV5-5 to TRBJ2-5; D ambiguous. The CDR3 covers 14 residues. Looked up from germline, CDR1 is SGHKS and CDR2 is YYEKEE (reference sequence). The ends were cut back, 2 bases at V and 2 bases at J, with 10 bases in the middle. This chain's CDR3 is CASSFPRGQETQYF. The CDR3, as DNA: TGTGCCAGCAGCTTCCCGAGAGGACAAGAGACCCAGTACTTC. Combining the CDR3 with reference TRBV5-5 and TRBJ2-5 gives the whole variable domain DAGVTQSPTHLIKTRGQQVTLRCSPISGHKSVSWYQQVLGQGPQFIFQYYEKEERGRGNFPDRFSARQFPNYSSELNVNALLLGDSALYLCASSFPRGQETQYFGPGTRLLVL.